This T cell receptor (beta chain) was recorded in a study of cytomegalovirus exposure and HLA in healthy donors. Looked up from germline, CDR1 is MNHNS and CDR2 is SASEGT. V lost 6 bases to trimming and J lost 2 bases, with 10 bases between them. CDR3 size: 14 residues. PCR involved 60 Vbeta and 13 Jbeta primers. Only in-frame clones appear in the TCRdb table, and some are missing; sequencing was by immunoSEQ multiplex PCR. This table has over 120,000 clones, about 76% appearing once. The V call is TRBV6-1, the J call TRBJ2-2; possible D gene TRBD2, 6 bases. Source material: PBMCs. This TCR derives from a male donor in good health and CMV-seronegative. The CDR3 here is CASRGLLNTGELFF. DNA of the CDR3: TGTGCCAGCAGAGGACTACTAAACACCGGGGAGCTGTTTTTT.